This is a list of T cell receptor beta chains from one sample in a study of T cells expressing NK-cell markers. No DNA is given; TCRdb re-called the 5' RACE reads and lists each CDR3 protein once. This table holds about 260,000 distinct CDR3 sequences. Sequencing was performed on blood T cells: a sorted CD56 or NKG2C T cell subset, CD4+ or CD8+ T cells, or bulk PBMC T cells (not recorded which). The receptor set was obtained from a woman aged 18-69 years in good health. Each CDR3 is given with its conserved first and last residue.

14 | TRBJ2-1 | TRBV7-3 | CASSQTRGYNEQFF
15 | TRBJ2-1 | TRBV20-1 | CSAESGTRSLHEQFF
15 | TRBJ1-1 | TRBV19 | CASRLEYRGGTEAFF
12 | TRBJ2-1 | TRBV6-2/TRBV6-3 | CASSWQSNEQFF
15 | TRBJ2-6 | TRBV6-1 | CASSGQSSGANVLTF
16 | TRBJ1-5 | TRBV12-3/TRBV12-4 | CASSLWGRGMEQPQHF
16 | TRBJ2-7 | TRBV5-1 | CASSLTGRAADYEQYF
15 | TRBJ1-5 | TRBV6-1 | CASRPRLGADGPQHF
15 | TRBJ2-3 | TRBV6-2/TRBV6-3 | CASSRLDRAEDTQYF
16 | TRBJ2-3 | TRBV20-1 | CSARARTGVMSDTQYF
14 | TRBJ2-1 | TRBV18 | CASSQDRKYNEQFF
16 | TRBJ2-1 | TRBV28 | CASSTPGTGGYNEQFF
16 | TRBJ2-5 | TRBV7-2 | CASSPAGTQKGETQYF
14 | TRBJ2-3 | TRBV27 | CATKKAGGTDTQYF
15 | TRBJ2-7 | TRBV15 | CATSPGWTGGYEQYF
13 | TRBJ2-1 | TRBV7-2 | CASSLSPYNEQFF
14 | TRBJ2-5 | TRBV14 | CASSQGPQGWTQYF
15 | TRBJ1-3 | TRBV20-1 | CSARDARSSGNTIYF
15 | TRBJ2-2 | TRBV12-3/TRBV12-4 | CASSLSSGRAGELFF
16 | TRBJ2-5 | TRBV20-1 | CSANPLTGAIQETQYF
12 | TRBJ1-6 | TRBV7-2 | CASSSGNSPLHF
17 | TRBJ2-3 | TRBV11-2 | CASSPYRLAGGPDTQYF
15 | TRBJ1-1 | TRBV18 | CASSPSAVGNTEAFF
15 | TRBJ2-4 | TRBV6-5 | CASSYTRQGKNIQYF